This T cell receptor beta chain was recovered during a study of T cell changes during pregnancy in multiple sclerosis. The CDR3 spans 13 residues. The germline V gene encodes CDR1 MDHEN and CDR2 SYDVKM. Trimming shortened V by 10 bases and J by 5 bases, and 17 bases separated the two germline ends. Measured with immunoSEQ multiplex PCR; TCRdb has only the in-frame clones, and not every one. The sample lists some 74,000 clones; roughly 90% were seen once. The rearrangement joins TRBV28 to TRBJ2-5; possible D gene TRBD2, 5 bases. This receptor was taken from a female donor in good health, enrolled as a control in a pregnancy study. Sequencing used peripheral blood, obtained after pregnancy. The CDR3 coding sequence is TGTGCCACCGGGGTTTCCCCAGTGGAGACCCAGTACTTC. This encodes CATGVSPVETQYF.